This T cell receptor (beta chain) was found in a study of blood T cell repertoires in COVID-19. Study information: From the United States, Italy and Spain came samples of acute and convalescent COVID-19. PBMCs, B-cell-depleted T cells, or T cells provided the cDNA or gDNA that made up the material.

Original processing notes: It was from reference gene primer amplification that nucleated cell counts were estimated. Generated by immunoSEQ multiplex PCR, the TCRdb table keeps only in-frame clones and is missing some. The V and J calls and the clone size are those of that table, but D and trimming were determined from the DNA. The sample holds fewer than 400,000 clones; around four fifths are singletons and the top ten take just under 3%. The specimen sequenced was peripheral blood. The receptor was isolated from a man younger than 40 with active or convalescent COVID-19.

The chain's CDR3 is CASSTYGSRWGRHEKLFF. The CDR3 bases are TGTGCCAGCAGCACTTATGGATCCCGATGGGGGAGGCATGAAAAACTGTTTTTT. The chain carries TRBV7-2 and TRBJ1-4, with D perhaps matching TRBD1 (5 bases). Trimming took 5 bases from V and 6 from J, leaving 25 bases between them. Germline CDR1 SGHTA, CDR2 FQGNSA. This CDR3 spans 18 amino acids.